Listed below are T cell receptor beta chains from one sample, sequenced in a study of OX40 agonist ivuxolimab in advanced cancers. Some clones are missing from TCRdb's copy, which holds only in-frame ones; the method was immunoSEQ multiplex PCR. The sample carries 36,000 or so clones, around 80% recorded once. This specimen consisted of CD4+ or CD8+ T cells sorted from blood, obtained in a trial of the OX40 agonist ivuxolimab. All receptors come from an adult with an advanced solid tumor such as melanoma, head and neck, liver or kidney cancer. Both conserved end residues are part of each CDR3. The order of the fields is D gene, clone size, V gene, J gene, CDR3 protein, CDR3 DNA. D genes are given only for firm matches. Rows may omit the clone size; those that give it use once, few, many or a size class.

D gene: -; clone size: -; V gene: TRBV6-1; J gene: TRBJ2-7; CDR3 protein: CASRKGDGSIYEQYF; CDR3 DNA: TGTGCCAGCAGGAAGGGGGACGGGAGCATCTACGAGCAGTACTTC
D gene: TRBD1; clone size: -; V gene: TRBV19; J gene: TRBJ1-5; CDR3 protein: CASRPSTGVGQPQHF; CDR3 DNA: TGTGCCAGTAGGCCGTCGACAGGGGTGGGTCAGCCCCAGCATTTT
D gene: TRBD2; clone size: -; V gene: TRBV5-6; J gene: TRBJ2-1; CDR3 protein: CASRLAGGPSNEQFF; CDR3 DNA: TGTGCCAGCAGACTAGCGGGAGGGCCCTCCAATGAGCAGTTCTTC
D gene: TRBD1; clone size: -; V gene: TRBV30; J gene: TRBJ2-1; CDR3 protein: CAWGTGTLGEQFF; CDR3 DNA: TGTGCCTGGGGGACAGGAACCCTAGGCGAGCAGTTCTTC
D gene: -; clone size: -; V gene: TRBV7-2; J gene: TRBJ1-5; CDR3 protein: CASSPLFQPQHF; CDR3 DNA: TGTGCCAGCAGCCCCCTATTTCAGCCCCAGCATTTT
D gene: TRBD1; clone size: -; V gene: TRBV18; J gene: TRBJ2-2; CDR3 protein: CASSPDSGTVNTGELFF; CDR3 DNA: TGTGCCAGCTCACCCGATTCCGGGACAGTAAACACCGGGGAGCTGTTTTTT
D gene: TRBD1; clone size: -; V gene: TRBV28; J gene: TRBJ2-7; CDR3 protein: CASKGQANEQYF; CDR3 DNA: TGTGCCAGCAAGGGACAGGCGAACGAGCAGTACTTC
D gene: -; clone size: -; V gene: TRBV30; J gene: TRBJ2-3; CDR3 protein: CAWTRGQWDTQYF; CDR3 DNA: TGTGCCTGGACCCGGGGACAATGGGATACGCAGTATTTT
D gene: -; clone size: -; V gene: TRBV11-3; J gene: TRBJ2-4; CDR3 protein: CASSRTPRDIQYF; CDR3 DNA: TGTGCCAGCAGTCGTACTCCAAGGGACATTCAGTACTTC
D gene: -; clone size: -; V gene: TRBV5-1; J gene: TRBJ2-5; CDR3 protein: CASSPGSNQETQYF; CDR3 DNA: TGCGCCAGCAGCCCCGGTAGTAACCAAGAGACCCAGTACTTC
D gene: -; clone size: -; V gene: TRBV20-1; J gene: TRBJ2-5; CDR3 protein: CSAKLRETQYF; CDR3 DNA: TGCAGTGCTAAGCTCAGGGAGACCCAGTACTTC
D gene: TRBD1; clone size: -; V gene: TRBV7-2; J gene: TRBJ1-4; CDR3 protein: CASTNRGGEKLFF; CDR3 DNA: TGTGCCAGCACTAACAGGGGCGGGGAAAAACTGTTTTTT
D gene: TRBD2; clone size: -; V gene: TRBV5-4; J gene: TRBJ2-3; CDR3 protein: CASSGSSGGAKDTQYF; CDR3 DNA: TGTGCCAGCAGCGGAAGTAGCGGGGGGGCGAAAGATACGCAGTATTTT
D gene: TRBD1; clone size: few; V gene: TRBV2; J gene: TRBJ2-7; CDR3 protein: CASRRQGTPPPYEQYF; CDR3 DNA: TGTGCCAGCAGACGACAGGGGACGCCCCCTCCCTACGAGCAGTACTTC
D gene: -; clone size: -; V gene: TRBV28; J gene: TRBJ2-6; CDR3 protein: CASSPHHRATAPGANVLTF; CDR3 DNA: TGTGCCAGCAGTCCCCACCACCGGGCCACGGCGCCCGGGGCCAACGTCCTGACTTTC
D gene: -; clone size: -; V gene: TRBV7-4; J gene: TRBJ2-5; CDR3 protein: CASSLVKRQAKETQYF; CDR3 DNA: TGTGCCAGCAGCTTAGTAAAACGGCAGGCAAAAGAGACCCAGTACTTC
D gene: TRBD2; clone size: -; V gene: TRBV11-2; J gene: TRBJ2-3; CDR3 protein: CASSLAWAGRRYF; CDR3 DNA: TGTGCCAGCAGCTTAGCGTGGGCCGGGAGGAGGTATTTT
D gene: TRBD2; clone size: -; V gene: TRBV5-6; J gene: TRBJ2-7; CDR3 protein: CASSLVGTSGSYEQYF; CDR3 DNA: TGTGCCAGCAGCTTGGTAGGGACTAGCGGGTCCTACGAGCAGTACTTC
D gene: -; clone size: -; V gene: TRBV6-4; J gene: TRBJ2-1; CDR3 protein: CASSEERGPQNEQFF; CDR3 DNA: TGTGCCAGCAGTGAGGAGCGCGGACCCCAAAATGAGCAGTTCTTC
D gene: -; clone size: once; V gene: TRBV27; J gene: TRBJ2-5; CDR3 protein: CASSLQKTLQETQYF; CDR3 DNA: TGTGCCAGCAGTTTACAGAAAACCCTTCAAGAGACCCAGTACTTC
D gene: TRBD2; clone size: -; V gene: TRBV18; J gene: TRBJ2-7; CDR3 protein: CASSPGTSGKNEQYF; CDR3 DNA: TGTGCCAGCTCACCCGGGACTAGCGGGAAGAACGAGCAGTACTTC
D gene: TRBD2; clone size: -; V gene: TRBV2; J gene: TRBJ2-1; CDR3 protein: CASRATRIAGDRNEQFF; CDR3 DNA: TGTGCCAGCAGAGCTACAAGAATAGCGGGAGATAGGAATGAGCAGTTCTTC
D gene: -; clone size: -; V gene: TRBV28; J gene: TRBJ1-5; CDR3 protein: CASRGSAQPQHF; CDR3 DNA: TGTGCCAGCAGGGGATCGGCTCAGCCCCAGCATTTT
D gene: -; clone size: -; V gene: TRBV27; J gene: TRBJ2-7; CDR3 protein: CASSLYQASYEQYF; CDR3 DNA: TGTGCCAGCAGTTTATACCAGGCCTCCTACGAGCAGTACTTC
D gene: TRBD1; clone size: -; V gene: TRBV7-3; J gene: TRBJ2-1; CDR3 protein: CASSTTGGEGNEQFF; CDR3 DNA: TGTGCCAGCAGTACGACAGGGGGAGAGGGTAATGAGCAGTTCTTC
D gene: -; clone size: once; V gene: TRBV1; J gene: TRBJ2-1; CDR3 protein: CTSSQIRRTSAVNEQFF; CDR3 DNA: TGCACCAGCAGCCAAATTCGTCGAACTAGCGCCGTCAATGAGCAGTTCTTC
D gene: -; clone size: -; V gene: TRBV7-3; J gene: TRBJ2-5; CDR3 protein: CASSVQAQETQYF; CDR3 DNA: TGTGCCAGCAGCGTTCAGGCCCAAGAGACCCAGTACTTC
D gene: -; clone size: -; V gene: TRBV5-4; J gene: TRBJ1-2; CDR3 protein: CATRDGVRVGYTF; CDR3 DNA: TGTGCCACCCGGGATGGGGTTAGAGTTGGCTACACCTTC
D gene: -; clone size: medium-sized; V gene: TRBV7-6; J gene: TRBJ2-7; CDR3 protein: CAVADAGNYEQYF; CDR3 DNA: TGTGCCGTTGCCGATGCAGGGAACTACGAGCAGTACTTC